The 19 T cell receptor beta chains presented below share a single source sample, sequenced in a study of T cells after yellow fever vaccination. TCRdb analysed the 5' RACE reads with MiXCR anew, one entry per CDR3 protein. The sample carries a few hundred thousand distinct CDR3 sequences, around a sixth recorded once. Sequences were derived from PBMCs, sampled before the yellow fever booster vaccination. The receptors originated from a man between 18 and 35 years old who received the YFV17D yellow fever vaccine.

The rearrangement uses TRBV25-1 and TRBJ1-1; 8 bases match TRBD1. Losses at the gene ends were 3 bases for V and 1 base for J; bases not matched to a gene: 4. CDR3 length equals 15 residues. Germline lookup yields CDR1 MGHDK and CDR2 SYGVNS. The CDR3 spells CASSDPGQANTEAFF. For the CDR3, the DNA is TGTGCCAGCAGTGACCCGGGACAGGCGAACACTGAAGCTTTCTTT.

The table lists this clonotype with a few counts. The chain combines TRBV7-9 with TRBJ1-6; the D gene is possibly TRBD1 (6 bases). The germline CDR1 and CDR2 sequences are SEHNR and FQNEAQ (reference sequence). Trimming left V 5 bases short and J 8 bases short, with 13 bases between. This CDR3 is 14 amino acids long. This CDR3 is CASSVQGGHSPLHF. CDR3 sequence (DNA): TGTGCCAGCAGCGTACAGGGAGGTCATTCACCCCTCCACTTT.

The V and J genes are TRBV29-1 and TRBJ1-1, with a weak D call TRBD1 (5 bases). This CDR3 contains 15 residues. Germline V lookup: CDR1 SQVTM, CDR2 ANQGSEA. V lost 6 bases and J lost 6, with 23 bases in between. CDR3 bases: TGCAGCGTGAAGGATGCCCTACTGGGGGACGCTGAAGCTTTCTTT. Protein product: CSVKDALLGDAEAFF.

The genes are TRBV7-8 and TRBJ2-7, with D hard to call. The CDR3 loop spans 13 amino acids. Trimming removed 8 bases at V and 0 bases at J, with 11 bases between. Germline lookup yields CDR1 SGHVS and CDR2 FQNEAQ. The CDR3 DNA reads TGTGCCAGCCGCACTGAGAGCTCCTACGAGCAGTACGTC. Translated: CASRTESSYEQYV.

The sample holds a few counts of this clonotype. The chain carries TRBV7-6 and TRBJ2-7; no clear D. CDR1 and CDR2 (germline): SGHVS, FNYEAQ. The CDR3 runs 13 residues. The germline V and J ends were trimmed by 1 base and 4 bases, with 8 bases remaining between them. In nucleotides, the CDR3 is TGTGCCAGCAGCTTAGAGGACGGTTACGAGCAGTACGTC. This encodes CASSLEDGYEQYV.

This clonotype showed up many times. The chain uses TRBV5-5 and TRBJ2-7; 7 nucleotides match TRBD1. CDR1 is SGHKS and CDR2 is YYEKEE in the germline V gene (reference sequence). The CDR3 has 13 residues. Trimming removed 2 bases from V and 6 bases from J; junction bases left unmatched: 5. The CDR3 region is CASSFRGTTEQYV. DNA for the CDR3: TGTGCCAGCAGCTTCAGGGGGACCACCGAGCAGTACGTC.

V and J are TRBV11-2 and TRBJ2-1, with D possibly TRBD2 on 5 matching bases. Germline assignment: CDR1 SGHAT and CDR2 FQNNGV. There are 13 residues in the CDR3. The V gene lost 8 bases and the J gene lost 6 bases, with 14 bases spanning the gap. The CDR3 nucleotides read TGTGCCAGCCTACCGGGGATTGGCAATGAGCAGTTCTTC. This translates into CASLPGIGNEQFF.

This chain uses TRBV5-1 with TRBJ1-1; D is unresolved. The CDR3 is made up of 11 amino acids. CDR1 and CDR2 from the germline V gene are SGHRS and YFSETQ. V lost 5 bases, J lost 6 bases, and 8 bases lay in between. The CDR3 region has the DNA TGCGCCAGCAGGGGTGAGGCTGAAGCTTTCTTT. This encodes CASRGEAEAFF.

This clonotype was observed a handful of times. The CDR3 DNA reads as TGCGCCAGCAGCCAGGCCCCGGACAGGGGAGTCCAGCAGTACTTC. Translating gives CASSQAPDRGVQQYF. This chain joins TRBV5-1 and TRBJ2-7, with 9 bases matching TRBD1. The V and J ends lost 4 bases and 8 bases, in that order; junction bases with no gene match: 13. Germline V gene data show CDR1 as SGHRS and CDR2 as YFSETQ. The CDR3 loop spans 15 amino acids.

The chain joins TRBV19 to TRBJ1-6, with D unclear. CDR1 is LNHDA, CDR2 SQIVND, per germline (reference sequence). The length of the CDR3 is 14 residues. Deletions cut 5 bases from V and 9 bases from J, with 14 bases between. The CDR3: CASSFGPSVSPLHF. DNA for the CDR3: TGTGCCAGTAGTTTCGGACCGAGTGTTTCACCCCTCCACTTT.

This clonotype occurred a few times. This chain joins TRBV2 and TRBJ2-1; a possible D gene is TRBD1 (6 bases). The germline gives CDR1 SNHLY, CDR2 FYNNEI. CDR3 length equals 14 residues. The V end was cut by 9 bases, the J end by 0 bases, with 12 bases between. CDR3 nucleotide sequence: TGTGCCAGACGCCGGGACACCTCCTACAATGAGCAGTTCTTC. It codes for CARRRDTSYNEQFF.

The rearrangement links TRBV12-3 or TRBV12-4 to TRBJ2-3; 9 bases line up with TRBD2. J was trimmed by 11 bases and V by 8 bases; bases with no gene match: 17. The CDR3 runs to 15 residues. The chain's CDR3 is CASLWSAGGPGRQYF. The CDR3 bases are TGTGCCAGCCTTTGGTCGGCGGGGGGGCCGGGGAGGCAGTATTTT.

In this sample, this clonotype turned up a few times. The rearrangement links TRBV25-1 to TRBJ2-5, with D uncertain. The CDR3 is 13 amino acids. CDR1 and CDR2 from the germline V gene are MGHDK and SYGVNS. Deletions cut 1 base from V and 2 bases from J, with 5 bases between. CDR3 DNA sequence: TGTGCCAGCAGTGAATTGGGTCAAGAGACCCAGTACTTC. Protein sequence: CASSELGQETQYF.

The gene calls are TRBV20-1 and TRBJ1-2; TRBD1 aligns across 7 bases. With 3 bases clipped from V and 5 bases from J, the junction kept 3 bases outside the gene matches. The CDR3 is 12 amino acids. Looked up from germline, CDR1 is DFQATT and CDR2 is SNEGSKA (reference sequence). The CDR3 DNA sequence: TGCAGTGCTAGCCGACAGGGATATGGCTACACCTTC. It is translated as CSASRQGYGYTF.

This clonotype was observed a few times. The chain joins TRBV27 to TRBJ2-2; TRBD1 aligns across 10 bases. The CDR3 has 16 amino acids. J was trimmed by 4 bases and V by 2 bases; bases with no gene match: 4. The V gene's germline CDR1 is MNHEY and CDR2 SMNVEV (reference sequence). The CDR3 DNA reads as TGTGCCAGCAGTTTACCGGGACAGGGGTCCACCGGGGAGCTGTTTTTT. Its translation: CASSLPGQGSTGELFF.

This chain connects TRBV7-2 to TRBJ1-4, with no clear D. This CDR3 is 12 amino acids long. Germline V gene sequence: CDR1 SGHTA, CDR2 FQGNSA. The ends were cut back, 5 bases at V and 8 bases at J, with 9 bases in the middle. The CDR3 loop is CASSKAGEKLFF. CDR3 sequence (DNA): TGTGCCAGCAGCAAGGCCGGGGAAAAACTGTTTTTT.

This clonotype was observed a handful of times. The chain couples TRBV7-8 to TRBJ1-5; D remains unclear. CDR3 length equals 12 residues. CDR1 and CDR2 from the germline V gene are SGHVS and FQNEAQ. Trimming shortened V by 6 bases and J by 9 bases, and 12 bases separated the two germline ends. The CDR3 spells CASSRTDLPQHF. CDR3 DNA: TGTGCCAGCAGTCGTACAGATCTGCCCCAGCATTTT.

This clonotype was found once. This sequence joins TRBV19 and TRBJ2-3; no clear D. The CDR3 consists of 13 residues. Trimming removed 1 base at V and 4 bases at J, with 6 bases between. Germline lookup yields CDR1 LNHDA and CDR2 SQIVND (reference sequence). The CDR3 here is CASSIGSPDTQYF. For the CDR3, the DNA is TGTGCCAGTAGTATAGGGTCTCCAGATACGCAGTATTTT.

This clonotype was recorded a few times. J is TRBJ2-5 and V is TRBV27, with 7 bases matching TRBD2. The V and J ends lost 3 bases and 5 bases, in that order; junction bases with no gene match: 6. Germline V gives CDR1 MNHEY, CDR2 SMNVEV (reference sequence). The CDR3 extends over 14 amino acids. The CDR3 is CASSLGGTWETQYF. DNA of the CDR3: TGTGCCAGCAGTTTGGGGGGGACTTGGGAGACCCAGTACTTC.